This T cell receptor (beta chain) derives from a study of T-cell memory formation after mild COVID-19. V shed 2 bases and J shed 0 bases, with 11 bases lying between them. Germline CDR1 is DFQATT and CDR2 is SNEGSKA (reference sequence). The CDR3 consists of 15 residues. This clonotype was counted a few times. Its antigen is still unknown. Regarding the study as a whole: Clones contracting across day 15 to 85 had a balanced CD4/CD8 profile; later expanding clones leaned CD4+.

MiXCR was run by TCRdb on the 5' RACE reads, yielding one entry per CDR3 protein. Here the sample spans 210,000 or so distinct CDR3 sequences, roughly 10% being singletons. Sequencing was performed on PBMCs or a T cell subset sorted from them (not recorded which). This TCR was sampled from a man aged 18 to 30 who had mild COVID-19 (a few samples of this study predate the infection). Cell type and time point are not known. The chain carries TRBV20-1 and TRBJ2-1, with no clear D. CDR3 protein: CSARYAALSYNEQFF. The DNA for the CDR3 is TGCAGTGCTAGATATGCGGCCCTCTCCTACAATGAGCAGTTCTTC.